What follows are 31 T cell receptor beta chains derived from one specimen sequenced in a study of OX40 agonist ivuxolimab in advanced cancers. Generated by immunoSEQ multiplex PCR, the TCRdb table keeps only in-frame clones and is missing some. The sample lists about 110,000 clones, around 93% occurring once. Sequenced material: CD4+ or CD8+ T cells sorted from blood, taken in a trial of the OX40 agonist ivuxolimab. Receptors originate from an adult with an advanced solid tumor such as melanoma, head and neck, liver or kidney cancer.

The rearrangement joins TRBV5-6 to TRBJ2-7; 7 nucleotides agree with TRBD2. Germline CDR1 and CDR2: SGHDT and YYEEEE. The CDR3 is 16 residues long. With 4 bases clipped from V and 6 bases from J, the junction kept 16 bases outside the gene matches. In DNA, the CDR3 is TGTGCCAGCAGCCTCAGCGGGATCTCTATTCTGGGCGAGCAGTACTTC. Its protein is CASSLSGISILGEQYF.

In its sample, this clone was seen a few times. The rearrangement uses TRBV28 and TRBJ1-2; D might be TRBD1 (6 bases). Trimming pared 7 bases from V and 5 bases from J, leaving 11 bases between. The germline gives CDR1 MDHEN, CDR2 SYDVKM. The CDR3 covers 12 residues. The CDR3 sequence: CASNFRGYGYTF. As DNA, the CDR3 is TGTGCCAGCAATTTCAGGGGATATGGCTACACCTTC.

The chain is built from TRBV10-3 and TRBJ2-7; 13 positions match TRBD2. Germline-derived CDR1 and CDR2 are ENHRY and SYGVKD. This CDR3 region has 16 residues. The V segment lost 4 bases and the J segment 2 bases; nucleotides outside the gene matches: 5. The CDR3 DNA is TGTGCCATCAGTGGGACTAGCGGGAGACGAACCTACGAGCAGTACTTC. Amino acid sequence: CAISGTSGRRTYEQYF.

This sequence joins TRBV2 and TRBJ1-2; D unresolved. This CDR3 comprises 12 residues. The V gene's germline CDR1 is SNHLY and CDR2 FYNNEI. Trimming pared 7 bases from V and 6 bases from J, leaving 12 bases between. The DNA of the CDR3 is TGTGCCAGCACGTCGGGTACGGATGGCTACACCTTC. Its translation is CASTSGTDGYTF. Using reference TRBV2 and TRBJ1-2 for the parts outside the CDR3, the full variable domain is EPEVTQTPSHQVTQMGQEVILRCVPISNHLYFYWYRQILGQKVEFLVSFYNNEISEKSEIFDDQFSVERPDGSNFTLKIRSTKLEDSAMYFCASTSGTDGYTFGSGTRLTVV.

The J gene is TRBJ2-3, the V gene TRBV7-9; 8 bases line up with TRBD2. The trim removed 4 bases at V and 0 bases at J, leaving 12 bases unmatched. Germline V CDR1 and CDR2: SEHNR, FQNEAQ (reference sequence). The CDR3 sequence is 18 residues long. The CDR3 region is CASSSYPGGNPSTDTQYF. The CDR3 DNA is TGTGCCAGCAGCTCGTATCCGGGGGGGAACCCTAGCACAGATACGCAGTATTTT.

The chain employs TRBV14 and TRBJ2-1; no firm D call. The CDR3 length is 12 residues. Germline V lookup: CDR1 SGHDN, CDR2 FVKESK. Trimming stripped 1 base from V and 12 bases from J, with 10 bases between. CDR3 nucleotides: TGTGCCAGCAGCCAAGGACCGGTGGGGCAGTTCTTC. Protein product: CASSQGPVGQFF.

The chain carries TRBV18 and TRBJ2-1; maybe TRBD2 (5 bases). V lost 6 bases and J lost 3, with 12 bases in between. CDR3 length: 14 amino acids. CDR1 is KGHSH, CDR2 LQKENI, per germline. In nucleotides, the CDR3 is TGTGCCAGCTCCACAGCGGACCGCTACAATGAGCAGTTCTTC. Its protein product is CASSTADRYNEQFF.

The CDR3 sequence is CASRDGYSNQPQHF. In DNA form, the CDR3 reads TGCGCCAGCAGGGACGGTTATAGCAATCAGCCCCAGCATTTT. The chain is built from TRBV10-2 and TRBJ1-5; the D is unclear. This CDR3 region has 14 residues. CDR1 is WSHSY and CDR2 is SAAADI in the germline V gene. The V end lost 6 bases, the J end lost 0 bases, and 9 bases lay between the germline ends.

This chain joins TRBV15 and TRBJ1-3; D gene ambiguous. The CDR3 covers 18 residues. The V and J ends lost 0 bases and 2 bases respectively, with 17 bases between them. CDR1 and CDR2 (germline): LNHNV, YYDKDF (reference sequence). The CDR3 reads CATSRDLGRHSPGNTIYF. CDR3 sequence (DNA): TGTGCCACCAGCAGAGATTTAGGTAGACATTCTCCTGGAAACACCATATATTTT.

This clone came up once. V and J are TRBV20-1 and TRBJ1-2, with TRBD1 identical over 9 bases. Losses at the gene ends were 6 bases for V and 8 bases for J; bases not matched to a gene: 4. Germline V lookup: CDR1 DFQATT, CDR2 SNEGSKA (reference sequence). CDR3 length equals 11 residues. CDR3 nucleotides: TGCAGTGCGGGACAGGGTGGCGGCTACACCTTC. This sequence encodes CSAGQGGGYTF.

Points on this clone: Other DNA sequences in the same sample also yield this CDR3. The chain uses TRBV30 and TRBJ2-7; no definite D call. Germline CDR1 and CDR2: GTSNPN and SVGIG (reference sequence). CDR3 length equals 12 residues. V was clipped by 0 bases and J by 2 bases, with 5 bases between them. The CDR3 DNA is TGTGCCTGGAGTGTAGGGACCTACGAGCAGTACTTC. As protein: CAWSVGTYEQYF. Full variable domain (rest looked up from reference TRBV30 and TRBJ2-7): SQTIHQWPATLVQPVGSPLSLECTVEGTSNPNLYWYRQAAGRGLQLLFYSVGIGQISSEVPQNLSASRPQDRQFILSSKKLLLSDSGFYLCAWSVGTYEQYFGPGTRLTVT.

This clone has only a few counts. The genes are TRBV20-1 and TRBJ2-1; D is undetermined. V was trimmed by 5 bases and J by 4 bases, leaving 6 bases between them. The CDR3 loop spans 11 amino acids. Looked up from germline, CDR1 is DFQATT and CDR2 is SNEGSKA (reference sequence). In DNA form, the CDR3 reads TGCAGTGCTTCCGCTTACAATGAGCAGTTCTTC. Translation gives CSASAYNEQFF.

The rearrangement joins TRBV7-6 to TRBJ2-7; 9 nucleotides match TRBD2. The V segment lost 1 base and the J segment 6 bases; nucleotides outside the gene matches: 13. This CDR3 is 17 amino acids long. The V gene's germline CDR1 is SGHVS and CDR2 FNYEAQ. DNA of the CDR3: TGTGCCAGCAGCTTAGTGGTTGTACCTAGCGGGGCCTCCGAGCAGTACTTC. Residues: CASSLVVVPSGASEQYF.

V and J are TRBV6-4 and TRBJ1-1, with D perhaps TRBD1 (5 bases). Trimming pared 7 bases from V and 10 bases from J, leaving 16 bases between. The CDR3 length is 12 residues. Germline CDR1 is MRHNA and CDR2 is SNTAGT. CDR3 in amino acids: CASKTGTPGAFF. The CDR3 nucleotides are TGTGCCAGCAAAACCGGGACTCCTGGAGCTTTCTTT.

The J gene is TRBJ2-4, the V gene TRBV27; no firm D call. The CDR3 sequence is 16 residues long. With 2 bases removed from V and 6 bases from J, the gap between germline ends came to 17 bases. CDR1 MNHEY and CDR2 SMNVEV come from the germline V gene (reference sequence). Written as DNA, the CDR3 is TGTGCCAGCAGTTTAACTCCGGGCCCAGCGCCAAACATTCAGTACTTC. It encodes CASSLTPGPAPNIQYF.

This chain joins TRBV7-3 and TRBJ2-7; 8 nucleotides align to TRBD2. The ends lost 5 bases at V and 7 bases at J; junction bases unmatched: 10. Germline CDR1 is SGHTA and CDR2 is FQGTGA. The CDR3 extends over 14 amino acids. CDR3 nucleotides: TGTGCCAGCAGCGATAGCGGGAATAACGTTGAGCAGTACTTC. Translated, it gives CASSDSGNNVEQYF.

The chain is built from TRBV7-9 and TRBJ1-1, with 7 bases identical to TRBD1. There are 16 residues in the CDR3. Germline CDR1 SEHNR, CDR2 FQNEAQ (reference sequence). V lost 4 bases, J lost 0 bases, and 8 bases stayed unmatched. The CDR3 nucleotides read TGTGCCAGCAGCTCTCCCCGGGGACAGATGAACACTGAAGCTTTCTTT. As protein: CASSSPRGQMNTEAFF. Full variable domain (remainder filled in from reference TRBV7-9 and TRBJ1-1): DTGVSQNPRHKITKRGQNVTFRCDPISEHNRLYWYRQTLGQGPEFLTYFQNEAQLEKSRLLSDRFSAERPKGSFSTLEIQRTEQGDSAMYLCASSSPRGQMNTEAFFGQGTRLTVV.

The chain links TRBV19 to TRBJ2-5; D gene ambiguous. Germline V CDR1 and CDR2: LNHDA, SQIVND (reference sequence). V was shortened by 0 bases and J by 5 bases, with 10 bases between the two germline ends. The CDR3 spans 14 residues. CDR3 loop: CASSIDPARETQYF. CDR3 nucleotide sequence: TGTGCCAGTAGTATAGACCCAGCCCGGGAGACCCAGTACTTC.

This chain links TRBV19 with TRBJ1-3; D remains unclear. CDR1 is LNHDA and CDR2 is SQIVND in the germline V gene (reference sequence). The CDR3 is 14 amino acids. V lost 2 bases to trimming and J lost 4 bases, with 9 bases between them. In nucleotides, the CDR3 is TGTGCCAGTAGTATAAACCGTGGCGGAAACACCATATATTTT. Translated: CASSINRGGNTIYF. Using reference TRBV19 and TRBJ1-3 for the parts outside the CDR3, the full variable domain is DGGITQSPKYLFRKEGQNVTLSCEQNLNHDAMYWYRQDPGQGLRLIYYSQIVNDFQKGDIAEGYSVSREKKESFPLTVTSAQKNPTAFYLCASSINRGGNTIYFGEGSWLTVV.

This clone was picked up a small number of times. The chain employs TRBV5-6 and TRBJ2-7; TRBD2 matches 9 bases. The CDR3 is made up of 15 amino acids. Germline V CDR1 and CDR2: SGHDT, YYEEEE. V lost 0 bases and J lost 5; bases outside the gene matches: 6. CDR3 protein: CASSLGAGLANEQYF. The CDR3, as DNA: TGTGCCAGCAGCTTGGGAGCGGGACTAGCAAACGAGCAGTACTTC.

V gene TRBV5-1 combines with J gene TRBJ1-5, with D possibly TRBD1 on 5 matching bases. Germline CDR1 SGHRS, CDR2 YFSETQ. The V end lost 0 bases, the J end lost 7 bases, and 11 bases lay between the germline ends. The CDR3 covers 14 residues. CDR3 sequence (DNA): TGCGCCAGCAGCTTGGGGGACGGCGAACAGCCCCAGCATTTT. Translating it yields CASSLGDGEQPQHF.

The CDR3 protein is CASSPPLSLNTEAFF. The CDR3 DNA follows: TGTGCCAGCTCACCACCGTTGAGTTTGAACACTGAAGCTTTCTTT. The V call is TRBV18, the J call TRBJ1-1; D remains unclear. The germline V and J ends were trimmed by 0 bases and 0 bases, with 8 bases remaining between them. Germline CDR1 and CDR2: KGHSH and LQKENI. This CDR3 has 15 residues.

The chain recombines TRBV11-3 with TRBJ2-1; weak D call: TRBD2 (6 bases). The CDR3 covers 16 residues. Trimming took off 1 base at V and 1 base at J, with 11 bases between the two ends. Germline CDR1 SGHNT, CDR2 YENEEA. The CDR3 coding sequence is TGTGCCAGCAGCTTAGGGGCGGGAATGTCCTACAATGAGCAGTTCTTC. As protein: CASSLGAGMSYNEQFF.

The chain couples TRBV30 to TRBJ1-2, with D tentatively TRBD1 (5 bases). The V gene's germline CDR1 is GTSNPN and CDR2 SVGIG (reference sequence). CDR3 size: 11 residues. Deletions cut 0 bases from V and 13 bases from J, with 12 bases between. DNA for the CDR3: TGTGCCTGGAGTGTAGCGGGGGTCTCCACCTTC. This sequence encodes CAWSVAGVSTF. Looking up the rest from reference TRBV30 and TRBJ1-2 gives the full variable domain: SQTIHQWPATLVQPVGSPLSLECTVEGTSNPNLYWYRQAAGRGLQLLFYSVGIGQISSEVPQNLSASRPQDRQFILSSKKLLLSDSGFYLCAWSVAGVSTFGSGTRLTVV.

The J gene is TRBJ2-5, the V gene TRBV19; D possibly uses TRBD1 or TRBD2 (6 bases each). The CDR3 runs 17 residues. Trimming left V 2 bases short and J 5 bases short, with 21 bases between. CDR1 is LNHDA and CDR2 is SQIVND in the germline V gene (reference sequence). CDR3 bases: TGTGCCAGTAGTATATACTCTCCGGGGGCAGGGCGGGAGACCCAGTACTTC. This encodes CASSIYSPGAGRETQYF.

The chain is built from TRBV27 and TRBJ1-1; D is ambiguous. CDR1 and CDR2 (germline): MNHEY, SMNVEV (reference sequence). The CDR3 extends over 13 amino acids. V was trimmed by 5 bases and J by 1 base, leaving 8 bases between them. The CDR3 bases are TGTGCCAGCAGTCCCCACAAGAACACTGAAGCTTTCTTT. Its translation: CASSPHKNTEAFF.

CDR3 coding DNA: TGTGCCAGCTCACCAATACTTCGGGAAGAGCAGTACTTC. This codes for CASSPILREEQYF. This rearrangement joins TRBV18 to TRBJ2-7, with D perhaps TRBD2 (5 bases). There are 13 residues in the CDR3. Deletions cut 2 bases from V and 7 bases from J, with 12 bases between. CDR1 and CDR2 from the germline V gene are KGHSH and LQKENI.

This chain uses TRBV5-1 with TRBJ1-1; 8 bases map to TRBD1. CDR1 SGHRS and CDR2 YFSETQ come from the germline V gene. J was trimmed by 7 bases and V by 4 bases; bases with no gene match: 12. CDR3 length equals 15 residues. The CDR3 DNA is TGCGCCAGCAGCCCCTTACGGGACAGGTCGTTTGAAGCTTTCTTT. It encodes CASSPLRDRSFEAFF.

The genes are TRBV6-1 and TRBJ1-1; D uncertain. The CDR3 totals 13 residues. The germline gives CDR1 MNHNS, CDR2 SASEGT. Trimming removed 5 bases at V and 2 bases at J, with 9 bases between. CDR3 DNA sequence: TGTGCCAGCAGTTCGCGGGAAAACACTGAAGCTTTCTTT. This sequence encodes CASSSRENTEAFF.

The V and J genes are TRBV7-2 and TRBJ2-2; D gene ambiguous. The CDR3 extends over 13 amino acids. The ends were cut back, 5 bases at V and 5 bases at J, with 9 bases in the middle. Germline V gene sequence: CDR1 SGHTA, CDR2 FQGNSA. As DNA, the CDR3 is TGTGCCAGCAGCACAAGAAGGACCGGGGAGCTGTTTTTT. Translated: CASSTRRTGELFF.

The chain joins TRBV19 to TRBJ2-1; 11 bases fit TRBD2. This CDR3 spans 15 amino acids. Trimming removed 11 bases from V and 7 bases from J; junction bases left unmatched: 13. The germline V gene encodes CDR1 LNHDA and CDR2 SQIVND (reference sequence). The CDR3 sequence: CASKTGTSGANEQFF. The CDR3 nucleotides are TGTGCCTCAAAGACCGGGACTAGCGGCGCTAATGAGCAGTTCTTC.